Listed here is a single T cell receptor beta chain. This entry is derived from a study of blood T cell repertoires in COVID-19. Overall study: The United States, Italy and Spain supplied acute and convalescent COVID-19 samples. In each case, the material was cDNA or gDNA derived from T cells, B-cell-depleted T cells, or PBMCs.

This CDR3 contains 13 residues. V gave up 6 bases and J gave up 10 bases, with 13 bases separating them. Germline lookup yields CDR1 MNHEY and CDR2 SVGAGI. Under the authors' procedure: By means of reference gene primer amplification, nucleated cell counts were estimated. The protocol was immunoSEQ multiplex PCR, while the TCRdb copy is restricted to in-frame clones and leaves out a portion. The D gene and trimming were derived from the DNA, and the V and J assignments and clone size from that table. The sample carries tens of thousands of clones, around 90% recorded once. The chain is built from TRBV6-5 and TRBJ1-6; D uncertain. This clonotype originated in a man aged 50-59 years with acute or convalescent COVID-19. Sequencing used peripheral blood. In DNA, the CDR3 is TGTGCCAGCAGGGGTCCACTAAACTCACCCCTCCACTTT. Protein product: CASRGPLNSPLHF.